Listed below are T cell receptor beta chains from one sample, sequenced in a study of cytomegalovirus exposure and HLA in healthy donors. Clones were read by immunoSEQ multiplex PCR, and TCRdb kept only the in-frame ones, dropping some. The sample lists more than 90,000 clones, more than 60% seen once, with 7% to 9% in the top ten. The sequenced material came from PBMCs. These TCRs come from a human donor in good health. CDR3s include the opening cysteine and the closing phenylalanine or tryptophan. D genes are given only for firm matches. The size of a clone is reported for some rows only, either as once, few or many, or as a class for expanded clones.

V,D,size,J,DNA,CDR3
TRBV10-1,TRBD2,.,TRBJ2-3,TGCGCCAGCAGGGCTAGCGGGGTGAGCACAGATACGCAGTATTTT,CASRASGVSTDTQYF
TRBV30,TRBD2,.,TRBJ2-1,TGTGCCTGGAGTGTACGTACCGGGACTAGCGGCAATGAGCAGTTCTTC,CAWSVRTGTSGNEQFF
TRBV6-5,.,.,TRBJ1-4,TGTGCCAGCACTGAAAACCAGGGAAATGAAAAACTGTTTTTT,CASTENQGNEKLFF
TRBV5-1,TRBD2,.,TRBJ2-1,TGCGCCAGCAGCTTAGGCGGGGGGGCCCTCGGGTACAATGAGCAGTTCTTC,CASSLGGGALGYNEQFF
TRBV4-2,.,few,TRBJ1-4,TGTGCCAGCAGCACACAGGGAAATGAAAAACTGTTTTTT,CASSTQGNEKLFF
TRBV2,.,.,TRBJ1-1,TGTGCCAGCAAAAGATCCAGGGTCAACACTGAAGCTTTCTTT,CASKRSRVNTEAFF
TRBV11-2,TRBD1,.,TRBJ1-2,TGTGCCAGCAGCTTAAACAGGGGGCCCGGCTACACCTTC,CASSLNRGPGYTF
TRBV2,.,few,TRBJ2-1,TGTGCCAGCAGTGAATCGTGGGGCGCCCGCACGAATGAGCAGTTCTTC,CASSESWGARTNEQFF
TRBV6-5,TRBD2,.,TRBJ2-3,TGTGCCAGCAGTTACTCAGCGGGAGCGAAGGTGGCGCAGTATTTT,CASSYSAGAKVAQYF
TRBV5-4,.,.,TRBJ2-7,TGTGCCAGCAGCTTGAGCGCTTTTTCCTACGAGCAGTACTTC,CASSLSAFSYEQYF
TRBV2,TRBD2,.,TRBJ2-3,TGTGCCAGCAGTGAATGGGGACTAGCGGGACCAGATACGCAGTATTTT,CASSEWGLAGPDTQYF
TRBV4-3,.,.,TRBJ1-4,TGCGCCAGCAGCCAAGTGTTCAACAGGGATGAAAAACTGTTTTTT,CASSQVFNRDEKLFF
TRBV5-4,.,once,TRBJ1-2,TGTGCCAGCAGCTTGGACGCGGGTTCTATCTATGGCTACACCTTC,CASSLDAGSIYGYTF
TRBV5-1,TRBD1,.,TRBJ2-7,TGCGCCAGCAGCTTGGGGGGACAGGGGGCCTACGAGCAGTACTTC,CASSLGGQGAYEQYF
TRBV19,.,.,TRBJ1-1,TGTGCCAGTAGTATGAGCGAAATCACTGAAGCTTTCTTT,CASSMSEITEAFF
TRBV5-1,TRBD1,.,TRBJ1-2,TGCGCCAGCAGCTTGATAGGACAGGGGGCCACTAACTATGGCTACACCTTC,CASSLIGQGATNYGYTF
TRBV29-1,TRBD1,.,TRBJ2-2,TGCAGCGTTGAGGAGACAGGGGGCTACACCGGGGAGCTGTTTTTT,CSVEETGGYTGELFF
TRBV19,.,.,TRBJ1-5,TGTGCCAGTAGTATACAGGATTATAGCAATCAGCCCCAGCATTTT,CASSIQDYSNQPQHF
TRBV5-4,TRBD1,.,TRBJ1-5,TGTGCCAGCAGCTTGCTGACAGGGGGCGTGAGCAATCAGCCCCAGCATTTT,CASSLLTGGVSNQPQHF
TRBV6-5,TRBD1,.,TRBJ2-4,TGTGCCAGCCGGGACAGATTAGCCAAAAACATTCAGTACTTC,CASRDRLAKNIQYF
TRBV7-2,TRBD2,.,TRBJ2-7,TGTGCCAGCAGCTTAGCGCTGGCGGGAGGGGCCCTCCCCTACGAGCAGTACTTC,CASSLALAGGALPYEQYF
TRBV5-6,.,.,TRBJ1-3,TGTGCCAGCAGCGGGAGAACAGGGCTTGGATCTGGAAACACCATATATTTT,CASSGRTGLGSGNTIYF
TRBV30,TRBD1,.,TRBJ2-2,TGTGCCTGGAGGACCGGGACAGGGGTTCGAATGGGAAACACCGGGGAGCTGTTTTTT,CAWRTGTGVRMGNTGELFF
TRBV7-2,TRBD1,.,TRBJ1-2,TGTGCCAGCAGCATCACCGGGACAGGGAATGGCTACACCTTC,CASSITGTGNGYTF
TRBV7-6,.,.,TRBJ2-3,TGTGCCAGCAGCCCTTGGGGCGGCACAGATACGCAGTATTTT,CASSPWGGTDTQYF
TRBV4-2,TRBD1,.,TRBJ2-5,TGTGCCAGCAGCGAGGGGTCAGGGGGCCTCCAAGAGACCCAGTACTTC,CASSEGSGGLQETQYF